This passage covers 19 T cell receptor beta chains from one sample sequenced in a study of shared clonotypes between healthy human individuals. Produced via immunoSEQ multiplex PCR; TCRdb's table is partial and in-frame only. The profile shows roughly 1,500,000 clones, 95% to 99% of them singletons. Sequences were obtained from naive CD4+ T cells sorted from blood. Subset described: CD45RA+ positively selected. The receptors were sampled from a man aged 30 to 39 in good health.

This sequence joins TRBV18 and TRBJ2-3; no firm D call. With 6 bases removed from V and 3 bases from J, the gap between germline ends came to 13 bases. Germline V gene data show CDR1 as KGHSH and CDR2 as LQKENI. The CDR3 is 14 residues long. The CDR3 loop is CASSLLEGTDTQYF. Here the CDR3 DNA reads TGTGCCAGCTCGCTCCTAGAAGGAACAGATACGCAGTATTTT.

The chain recombines TRBV6-6 with TRBJ2-1; 12 bases match TRBD2. V lost 10 bases, J lost 3 bases, and 4 bases stayed unmatched. CDR1 and CDR2 (germline): MNHNY, SVGAGI (reference sequence). This CDR3 has 14 amino acids. CDR3 sequence: CATRTSGDYNEQFF. CDR3 bases: TGTGCCACTAGGACTAGCGGGGACTACAATGAGCAGTTCTTC.

A word on this clone: Other DNA sequences from this sample encode an identical CDR3 as well. V gene TRBV5-1 combines with J gene TRBJ1-4; D ambiguous. V lost 2 bases to trimming and J lost 0 bases, with 5 bases between them. The CDR3 consists of 14 residues. CDR1 SGHRS and CDR2 YFSETQ come from the germline V gene. The DNA of the CDR3 is TGCGCCAGCAGCTTTGCAGCAACTAATGAAAAACTGTTTTTT. It encodes CASSFAATNEKLFF.

The chain joins TRBV21-1 to TRBJ1-2; the D segment call TRBD1 is taken from the table without a DNA check. TRBV21-1 corresponds to a pseudogene. The CDR3 spans 14 residues. The CDR3 here is CASSLRADNYGYTF. CDR3 coding DNA: TGTGCCAGCAGCCTCAGGGCGGACAACTATGGCTACACCTTC.

This chain links TRBV2 with TRBJ1-1; D possibly corresponds to TRBD1 (6 bases). CDR1 is SNHLY and CDR2 is FYNNEI in the germline V gene. The CDR3 totals 13 residues. Between the trimmed V and J ends, which lost 9 bases and 1 base, there was a span of 12 bases. CDR3 residues: CARQLGQNTEAFF. The DNA for the CDR3 is TGTGCCAGACAGTTGGGACAGAACACTGAAGCTTTCTTT.

V and J are TRBV15 and TRBJ2-1; TRBD2 agrees at 7 bases. This CDR3 region has 17 residues. The germline V gene has CDR1 LNHNV and CDR2 YYDKDF (reference sequence). V was pared by 0 bases and J by 0 bases, with 5 bases of the junction left unmatched. CDR3 sequence (DNA): TGTGCCACCAGCAGAGAGGGATGGGGGGGCTCCTACAATGAGCAGTTCTTC. Its translation: CATSREGWGGSYNEQFF.

The chain is built from TRBV5-1 and TRBJ2-7; 7 bases align to TRBD1. V lost 4 bases, J lost 3 bases, and 7 bases stayed unmatched. Germline assignment: CDR1 SGHRS and CDR2 YFSETQ. The CDR3 has 14 residues. CDR3 bases: TGCGCCAGCAGCGTAGGGACAGAAAGCTACGAGCAGTACTTC. Its protein product is CASSVGTESYEQYF.

The chain links TRBV29-1 to TRBJ1-1; no definite D call. The V end was cut by 7 bases, the J end by 4 bases, with 13 bases between. Germline V CDR1 and CDR2: SQVTM, ANQGSEA. The CDR3 loop spans 12 amino acids. The CDR3 sequence: CSGQEAGTEAFF. CDR3 DNA sequence: TGCAGCGGGCAAGAGGCAGGCACTGAAGCTTTCTTT.

About this clone: Other DNA sequences in the sample encode the same CDR3. The rearrangement links TRBV5-1 to TRBJ2-2, with D possibly matching TRBD1 (6 bases). CDR1 and CDR2 from the germline V gene are SGHRS and YFSETQ. V gave up 3 bases and J gave up 1 base, with 7 bases separating them. The CDR3 extends over 14 amino acids. The CDR3 coding sequence is TGCGCCAGCAGCTCGACAGGGAACACCGGGGAGCTGTTTTTT. This translates into CASSSTGNTGELFF.

The chain links TRBV5-4 to TRBJ2-7; tentative D call: TRBD1 (8 bases). Germline-derived CDR1 and CDR2 are SGHNT and YYREEE (reference sequence). The CDR3 contains 14 residues. V was trimmed by 4 bases and J by 4 bases, leaving 15 bases between them. CDR3 coding DNA: TGTGCCAGCAGCAACAGGGGGGGGATATACGAGCAGTACTTC. It specifies CASSNRGGIYEQYF.

This rearrangement joins TRBV6-1 to TRBJ2-7; 12 nucleotides line up with TRBD2. Losses at the gene ends were 7 bases for V and 2 bases for J; bases not matched to a gene: 3. CDR1 and CDR2 (germline): MNHNS, SASEGT. The CDR3 has 14 amino acids. This CDR3 is CASIRTSGTYEQYF. The DNA of the CDR3 is TGTGCCAGCATTAGGACTAGCGGGACCTACGAGCAGTACTTC.

This clone appeared once. This rearrangement joins TRBV10-3 to TRBJ2-2; D is unresolved. Germline loops: CDR1 ENHRY, CDR2 SYGVKD. The V end lost 6 bases, the J end lost 6 bases, and 8 bases lay between the germline ends. This CDR3 is built from 12 residues. CDR3 sequence (DNA): TGTGCCATCAGGGAAATTTCCGGGGAGCTGTTTTTT. Amino acid sequence: CAIREISGELFF.

DNA for the CDR3: TGTGCCAGCCGTGGAGGTTTTTCAGATGGTAATGAAAAACTGTTTTTT. Its protein is CASRGGFSDGNEKLFF. The gene calls are TRBV7-9 and TRBJ1-4; unclear D gene. The length of the CDR3 is 16 residues. Trimming left V 8 bases short and J 4 bases short, with 20 bases between. Germline CDR1 reads SEHNR; CDR2 reads FQNEAQ (reference sequence).

V is TRBV7-6 and J is TRBJ2-5, with D perhaps matching TRBD1 (6 bases). The CDR3 loop spans 14 amino acids. Between the trimmed V and J ends, which lost 8 bases and 5 bases, there was a span of 18 bases. The germline V gene encodes CDR1 SGHVS and CDR2 FNYEAQ. The CDR3 sequence is CASRPGQPAETQYF. The CDR3 DNA is TGTGCCAGCCGCCCTGGACAGCCCGCGGAGACCCAGTACTTC.

With regard to this clone: This specimen includes other DNA sequences encoding the same CDR3. This chain uses TRBV19 with TRBJ2-1; 7 positions agree with TRBD2. Germline lookup yields CDR1 LNHDA and CDR2 SQIVND (reference sequence). The CDR3 has 15 amino acids. Unmatched junction bases numbered 2, after V lost 1 base and J lost 2 bases. CDR3 amino acids: CASSIGLAAYNEQFF. The DNA of the CDR3 is TGTGCCAGTAGTATAGGCCTAGCGGCCTACAATGAGCAGTTCTTC.

The chain carries TRBV27 and TRBJ1-3; possibly TRBD1 for D (5 bases). The CDR3 is 15 amino acids. V was clipped by 2 bases and J by 0 bases, with 8 bases between them. Germline V CDR1 and CDR2: MNHEY, SMNVEV (reference sequence). The CDR3 sequence is CASSLKGLSGNTIYF. The DNA for the CDR3 is TGTGCCAGCAGTTTAAAGGGACTCTCTGGAAACACCATATATTTT.

The chain links TRBV5-4 to TRBJ1-1; D might be TRBD1 (5 bases). The CDR3 length is 14 residues. Germline V gene sequence: CDR1 SGHNT, CDR2 YYREEE (reference sequence). V was trimmed by 3 bases and J by 5 bases, leaving 14 bases between them. CDR3 loop: CASSSGSWVTEAFF. The CDR3 DNA reads as TGTGCCAGCAGCTCAGGGAGTTGGGTAACTGAAGCTTTCTTT. Together with reference TRBV5-4 and TRBJ1-1, the CDR3 gives the full variable domain: ETGVTQSPTHLIKTRGQQVTLRCSSQSGHNTVSWYQQALGQGPQFIFQYYREEENGRGNFPPRFSGLQFPNYSSELNVNALELDDSALYLCASSSGSWVTEAFFGQGTRLTVV.

The V call is TRBV11-2, the J call TRBJ1-3; no reliable D call. The CDR3 loop spans 15 amino acids. CDR1 is SGHAT, CDR2 FQNNGV, per germline. V was shortened by 5 bases and J by 0 bases, with 11 bases between the two germline ends. The CDR3 nucleotides are TGTGCCAGCAGCCCTCATTTGGACTCTGGAAACACCATATATTTT. Translated, it gives CASSPHLDSGNTIYF.

This clone was picked up one time. The chain is built from TRBV5-3 and TRBJ2-1; D gene ambiguous. TRBV5-3 counts as an open reading frame of uncertain function. The V end lost 4 bases, the J end lost 13 bases, and 15 bases lay between the germline ends. The CDR3 is 12 residues long. The CDR3 DNA is TGTGCCAGAAGCCGGCGGTGGCCACTCCAGTTCTTC. Its protein is CARSRRWPLQFF.